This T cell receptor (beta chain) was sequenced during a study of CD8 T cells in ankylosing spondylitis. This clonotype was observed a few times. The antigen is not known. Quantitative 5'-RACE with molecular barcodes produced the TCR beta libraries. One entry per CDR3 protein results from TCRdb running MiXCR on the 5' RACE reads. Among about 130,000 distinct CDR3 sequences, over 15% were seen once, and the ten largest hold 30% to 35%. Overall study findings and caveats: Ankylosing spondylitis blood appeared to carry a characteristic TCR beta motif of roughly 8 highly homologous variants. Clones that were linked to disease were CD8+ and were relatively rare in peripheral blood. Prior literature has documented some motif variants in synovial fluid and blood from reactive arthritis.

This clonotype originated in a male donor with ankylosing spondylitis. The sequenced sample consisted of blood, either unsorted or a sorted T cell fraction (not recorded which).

The CDR3, as DNA: TGTGCTAGTGGTTTGGATAGCCAGTTTAGTGAGCAGTTCTTC. Amino acid sequence: CASGLDSQFSEQFF. The gene calls are TRBV12-5 and TRBJ2-1; D gene unclear. Looked up from germline, CDR1 is LGHNT and CDR2 is FRNRAP. The CDR3 consists of 14 residues. V dropped 1 base and J dropped 9 bases, with 13 bases sitting between them.